The present T cell receptor beta chain was sequenced within a study of blood T cell repertoires in COVID-19. At the level of the study: Material from acute and convalescent COVID-19 was sourced from the United States, Italy and Spain. PBMCs, B-cell-depleted T cells, or T cells were the source of the cDNA or gDNA that made up the material.

The CDR3 is made up of 13 amino acids. Trimming removed 7 bases from V and 4 bases from J; junction bases left unmatched: 4. Germline values: CDR1 LNHDA, CDR2 SQIVND (reference sequence). During active infection, Seattle patients enrolled and were then monitored through disease. Original analysis: Reference gene primer amplification gave nucleated cell count estimates. Here immunoSEQ multiplex PCR was the method, and the copy in TCRdb shows in-frame clones only, minus some. V and J calls and clone size follow that table, whereas D and trimming were derived from the DNA. This sample yields roughly 340,000 clones, of which more than 70% are seen a single time; 3% belongs to the top ten.

The sample taken for sequencing was peripheral blood. The V gene is TRBV19, the J gene TRBJ2-1; TRBD2 aligns across 7 bases. This TCR derives from a woman aged 25 to 39 with COVID-19, enrolled during active disease. CDR3: CASTAGAYNEQFF. CDR3 nucleotides: TGTGCCAGTACTGCGGGAGCGTACAATGAGCAGTTCTTC.